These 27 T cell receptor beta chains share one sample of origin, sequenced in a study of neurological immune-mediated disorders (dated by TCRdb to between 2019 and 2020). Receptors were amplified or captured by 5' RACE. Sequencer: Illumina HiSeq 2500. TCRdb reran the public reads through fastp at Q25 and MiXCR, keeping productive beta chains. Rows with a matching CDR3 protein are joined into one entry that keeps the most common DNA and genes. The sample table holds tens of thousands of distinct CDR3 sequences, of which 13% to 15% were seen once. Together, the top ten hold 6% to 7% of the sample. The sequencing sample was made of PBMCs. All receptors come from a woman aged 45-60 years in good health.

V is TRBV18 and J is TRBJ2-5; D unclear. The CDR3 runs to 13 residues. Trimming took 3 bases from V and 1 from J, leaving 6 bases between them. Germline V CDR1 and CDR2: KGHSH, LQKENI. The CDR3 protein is CASSPLPQETQYF. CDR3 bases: TGTGCCAGCTCACCCCTTCCCCAAGAGACCCAGTACTTC.

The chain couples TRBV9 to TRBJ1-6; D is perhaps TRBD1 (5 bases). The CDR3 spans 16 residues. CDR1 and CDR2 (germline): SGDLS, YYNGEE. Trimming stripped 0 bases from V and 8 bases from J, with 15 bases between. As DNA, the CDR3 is TGTGCCAGCAGCGTAGAGGGGCATCGTAGTGATTCACCCCTCCACTTT. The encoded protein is CASSVEGHRSDSPLHF. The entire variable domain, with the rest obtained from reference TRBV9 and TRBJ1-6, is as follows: DSGVTQTPKHLITATGQRVTLRCSPRSGDLSVYWYQQSLDQGLQFLIQYYNGEERAKGNILERFSAQQFPDLHSELNLSSLELGDSALYFCASSVEGHRSDSPLHFGNGTRLTVT.

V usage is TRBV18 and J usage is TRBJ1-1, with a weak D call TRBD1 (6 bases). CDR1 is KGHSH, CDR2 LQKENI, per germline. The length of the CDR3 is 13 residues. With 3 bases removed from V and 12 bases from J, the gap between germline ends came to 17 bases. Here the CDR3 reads CASSPVSRDITFF. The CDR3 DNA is TGTGCCAGCTCACCGGTGAGCCGGGACATTACTTTCTTT. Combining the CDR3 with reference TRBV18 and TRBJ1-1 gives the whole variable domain NAGVMQNPRHLVRRRGQEARLRCSPMKGHSHVYWYRQLPEEGLKFMVYLQKENIIDESGMPKERFSAEFPKEGPSILRIQQVVRGDSAAYFCASSPVSRDITFFGQGTRLTVV.

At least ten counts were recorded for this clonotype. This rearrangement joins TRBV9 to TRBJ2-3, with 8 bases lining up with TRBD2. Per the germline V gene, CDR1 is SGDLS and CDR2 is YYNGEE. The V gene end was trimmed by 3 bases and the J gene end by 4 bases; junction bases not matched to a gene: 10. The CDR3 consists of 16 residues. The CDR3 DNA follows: TGTGCCAGCAGCGCCCGTCTGGGACTAGAACCAGATACGCAGTATTTT. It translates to CASSARLGLEPDTQYF.

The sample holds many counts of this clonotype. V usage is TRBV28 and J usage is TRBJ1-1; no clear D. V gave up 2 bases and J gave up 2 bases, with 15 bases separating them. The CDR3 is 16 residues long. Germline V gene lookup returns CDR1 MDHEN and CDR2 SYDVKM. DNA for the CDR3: TGTGCCAGCAGTTTACTACCCGGGCAAGGTAACACTGAAGCTTTCTTT. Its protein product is CASSLLPGQGNTEAFF.

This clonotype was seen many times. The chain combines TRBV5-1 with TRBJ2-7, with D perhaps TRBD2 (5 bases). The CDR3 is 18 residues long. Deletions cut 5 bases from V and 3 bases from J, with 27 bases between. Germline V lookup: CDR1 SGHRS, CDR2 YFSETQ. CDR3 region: CASSPLLGMGVGIYEQYF. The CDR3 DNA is TGCGCCAGCAGTCCCCTGCTAGGGATGGGAGTGGGAATCTACGAGCAGTACTTC.

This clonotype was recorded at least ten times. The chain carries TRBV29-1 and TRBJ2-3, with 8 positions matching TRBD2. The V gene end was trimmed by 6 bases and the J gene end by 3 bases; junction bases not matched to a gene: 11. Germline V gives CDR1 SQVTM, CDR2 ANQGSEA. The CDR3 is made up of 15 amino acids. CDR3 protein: CSVRGRAGGTDTQYF. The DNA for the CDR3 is TGCAGCGTCCGAGGGCGCGCGGGAGGTACAGATACGCAGTATTTT.

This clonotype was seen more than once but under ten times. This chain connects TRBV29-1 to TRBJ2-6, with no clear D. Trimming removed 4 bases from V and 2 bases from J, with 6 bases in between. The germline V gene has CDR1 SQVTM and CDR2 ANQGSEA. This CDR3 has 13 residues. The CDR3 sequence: CSVGQAGANVLTF. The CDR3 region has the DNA TGCAGCGTTGGCCAAGCTGGGGCCAACGTCCTGACTTTC.

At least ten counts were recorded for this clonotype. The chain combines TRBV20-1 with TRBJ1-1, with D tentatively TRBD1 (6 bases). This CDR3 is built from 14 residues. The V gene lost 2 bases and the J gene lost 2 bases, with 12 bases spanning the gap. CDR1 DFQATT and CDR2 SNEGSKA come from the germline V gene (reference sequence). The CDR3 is CSARQQGTNTEAFF. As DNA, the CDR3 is TGCAGTGCTAGACAACAGGGAACCAACACTGAAGCTTTCTTT.

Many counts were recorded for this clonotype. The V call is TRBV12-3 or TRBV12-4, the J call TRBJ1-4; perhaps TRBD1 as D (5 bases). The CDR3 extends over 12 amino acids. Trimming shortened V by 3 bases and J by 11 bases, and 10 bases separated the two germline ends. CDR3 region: CASSLGTRKLFF. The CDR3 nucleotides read TGTGCCAGCAGTTTGGGGACCCGTAAACTGTTTTTT.

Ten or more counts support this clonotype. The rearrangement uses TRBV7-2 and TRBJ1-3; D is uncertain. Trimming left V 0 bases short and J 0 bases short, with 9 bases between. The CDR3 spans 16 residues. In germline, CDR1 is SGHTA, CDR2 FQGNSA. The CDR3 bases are TGTGCCAGCAGCTTAGCCCCCCCGGACTCTGGAAACACCATATATTTT. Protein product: CASSLAPPDSGNTIYF. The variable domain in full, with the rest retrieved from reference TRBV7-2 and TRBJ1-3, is GAGVSQSPSNKVTEKGKDVELRCDPISGHTALYWYRQSLGQGLEFLIYFQGNSAPDKSGLPSDRFSAERTGGSVSTLTIQRTQQEDSAVYLCASSLAPPDSGNTIYFGEGSWLTVV.

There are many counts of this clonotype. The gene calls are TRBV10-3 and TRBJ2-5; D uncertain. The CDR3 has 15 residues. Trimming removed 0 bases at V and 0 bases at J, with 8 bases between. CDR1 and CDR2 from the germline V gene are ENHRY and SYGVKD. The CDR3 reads CAISESRQDQETQYF. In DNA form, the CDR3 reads TGTGCCATCAGTGAGTCGCGGCAGGACCAAGAGACCCAGTACTTC.

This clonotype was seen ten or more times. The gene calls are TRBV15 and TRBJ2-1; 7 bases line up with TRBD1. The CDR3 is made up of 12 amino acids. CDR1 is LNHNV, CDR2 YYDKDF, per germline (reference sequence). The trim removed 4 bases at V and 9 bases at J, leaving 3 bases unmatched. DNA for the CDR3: TGTGCCACCAGCACTAACAGGGGTGAGCAGTTCTTC. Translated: CATSTNRGEQFF.

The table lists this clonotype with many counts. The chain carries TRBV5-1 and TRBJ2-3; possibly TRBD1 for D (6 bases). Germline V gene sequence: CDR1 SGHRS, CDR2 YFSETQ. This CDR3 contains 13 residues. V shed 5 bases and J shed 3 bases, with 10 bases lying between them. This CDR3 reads CASRWGPTDTQYF. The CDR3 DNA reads TGCGCCAGCAGATGGGGGCCTACAGATACGCAGTATTTT.

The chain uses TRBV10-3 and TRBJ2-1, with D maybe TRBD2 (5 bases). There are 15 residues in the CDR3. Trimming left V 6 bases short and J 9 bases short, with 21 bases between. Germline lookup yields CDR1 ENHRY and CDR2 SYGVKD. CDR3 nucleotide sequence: TGTGCCATCAGCATCGGGAACGCAAACGGTGGTGAGCAGTTCTTC. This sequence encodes CAISIGNANGGEQFF.

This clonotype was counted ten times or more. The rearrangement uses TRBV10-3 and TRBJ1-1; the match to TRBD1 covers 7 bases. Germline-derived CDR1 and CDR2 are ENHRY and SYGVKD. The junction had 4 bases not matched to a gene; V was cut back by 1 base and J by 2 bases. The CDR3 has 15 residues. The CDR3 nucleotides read TGTGCCATCAGTGAGTATAGGGACAGCAACACTGAAGCTTTCTTT. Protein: CAISEYRDSNTEAFF.

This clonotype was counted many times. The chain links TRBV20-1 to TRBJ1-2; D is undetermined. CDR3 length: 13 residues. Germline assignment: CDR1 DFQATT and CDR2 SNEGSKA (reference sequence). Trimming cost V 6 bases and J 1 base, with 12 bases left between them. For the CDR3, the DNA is TGCAGTGCAAGACTTGGCTTTAACTATGGCTACACCTTC. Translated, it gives CSARLGFNYGYTF.

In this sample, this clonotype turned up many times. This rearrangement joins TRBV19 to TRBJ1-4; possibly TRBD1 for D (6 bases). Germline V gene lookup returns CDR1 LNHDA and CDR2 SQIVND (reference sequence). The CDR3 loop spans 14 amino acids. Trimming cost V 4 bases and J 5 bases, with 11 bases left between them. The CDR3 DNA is TGTGCCAGTAGTACCTGGACAGTGAATGAAAAACTGTTTTTT. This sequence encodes CASSTWTVNEKLFF. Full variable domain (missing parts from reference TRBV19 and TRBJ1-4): DGGITQSPKYLFRKEGQNVTLSCEQNLNHDAMYWYRQDPGQGLRLIYYSQIVNDFQKGDIAEGYSVSREKKESFPLTVTSAQKNPTAFYLCASSTWTVNEKLFFGSGTQLSVL.

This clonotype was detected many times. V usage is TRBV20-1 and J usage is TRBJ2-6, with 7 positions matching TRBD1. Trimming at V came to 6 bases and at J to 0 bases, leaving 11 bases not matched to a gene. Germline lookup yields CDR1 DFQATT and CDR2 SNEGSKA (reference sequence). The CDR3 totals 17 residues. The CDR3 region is CSAPGIGGRSGANVLTF. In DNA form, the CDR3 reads TGCAGTGCCCCAGGTATAGGGGGCCGCTCTGGGGCCAACGTCCTGACTTTC.

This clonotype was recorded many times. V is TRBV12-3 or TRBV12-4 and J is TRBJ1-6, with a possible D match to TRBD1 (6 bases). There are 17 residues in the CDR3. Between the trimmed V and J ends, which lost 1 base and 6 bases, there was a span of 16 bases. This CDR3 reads CASSLGAGALVNSPLHF. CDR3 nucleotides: TGTGCCAGCAGTTTAGGGGCGGGGGCTTTGGTTAATTCACCCCTCCACTTT.

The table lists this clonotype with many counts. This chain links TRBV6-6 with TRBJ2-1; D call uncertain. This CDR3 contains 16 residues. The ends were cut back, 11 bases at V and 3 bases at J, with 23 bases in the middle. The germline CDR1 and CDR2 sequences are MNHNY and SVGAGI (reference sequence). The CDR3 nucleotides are TGTGCCGCGATGGAAAGGGCTACTAATATCTACAATGAGCAGTTCTTC. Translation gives CAAMERATNIYNEQFF.

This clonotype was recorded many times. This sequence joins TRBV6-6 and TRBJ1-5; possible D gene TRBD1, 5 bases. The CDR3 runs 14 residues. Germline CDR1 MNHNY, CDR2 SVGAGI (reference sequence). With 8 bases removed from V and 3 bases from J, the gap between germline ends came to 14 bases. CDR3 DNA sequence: TGTGCCAGCGTGGGGGGATCTACCAATCAGCCCCAGCATTTT. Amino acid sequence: CASVGGSTNQPQHF.

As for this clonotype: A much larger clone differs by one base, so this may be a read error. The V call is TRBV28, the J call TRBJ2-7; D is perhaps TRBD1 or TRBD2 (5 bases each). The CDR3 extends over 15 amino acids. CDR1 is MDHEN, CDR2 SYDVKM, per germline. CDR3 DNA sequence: TGTGCCCGCAGCCAGACATCGGGACCTCGCTACGAGCAGTACTTC. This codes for CARSQTSGPRYEQYF.

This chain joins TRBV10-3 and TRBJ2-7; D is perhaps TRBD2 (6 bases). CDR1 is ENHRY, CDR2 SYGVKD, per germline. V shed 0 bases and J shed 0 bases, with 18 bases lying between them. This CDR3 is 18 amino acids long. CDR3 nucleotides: TGTGCCATCAGTGAGTCGGGGAGGAAACAGGCGACCTCCTACGAGCAGTACTTC. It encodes CAISESGRKQATSYEQYF.

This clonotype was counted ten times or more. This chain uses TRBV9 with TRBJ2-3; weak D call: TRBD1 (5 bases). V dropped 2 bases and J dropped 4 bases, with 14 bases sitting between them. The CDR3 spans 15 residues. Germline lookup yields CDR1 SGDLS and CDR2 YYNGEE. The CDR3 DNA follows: TGTGCCAGCAGCGTGGGCAGGGTTGAGGCAGATACGCAGTATTTT. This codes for CASSVGRVEADTQYF. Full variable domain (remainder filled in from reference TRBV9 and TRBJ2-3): DSGVTQTPKHLITATGQRVTLRCSPRSGDLSVYWYQQSLDQGLQFLIQYYNGEERAKGNILERFSAQQFPDLHSELNLSSLELGDSALYFCASSVGRVEADTQYFGPGTRLTVL.

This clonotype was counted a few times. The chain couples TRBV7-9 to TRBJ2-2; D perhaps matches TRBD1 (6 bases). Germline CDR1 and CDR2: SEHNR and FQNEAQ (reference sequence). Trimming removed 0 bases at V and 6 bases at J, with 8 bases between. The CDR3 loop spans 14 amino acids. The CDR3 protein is CASSLAWGPGELFF. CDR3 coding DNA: TGTGCCAGCAGCTTAGCGTGGGGGCCCGGGGAGCTGTTTTTT. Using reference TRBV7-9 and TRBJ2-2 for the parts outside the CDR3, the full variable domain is DTGVSQNPRHKITKRGQNVTFRCDPISEHNRLYWYRQTLGQGPEFLTYFQNEAQLEKSRLLSDRFSAERPKGSFSTLEIQRTEQGDSAMYLCASSLAWGPGELFFGEGSRLTVL.

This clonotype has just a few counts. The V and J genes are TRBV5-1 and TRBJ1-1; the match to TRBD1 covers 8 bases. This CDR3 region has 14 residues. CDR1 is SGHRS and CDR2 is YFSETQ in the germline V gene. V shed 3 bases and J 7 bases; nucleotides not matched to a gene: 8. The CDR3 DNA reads TGCGCCAGCAGCTCTGGGACAGGCGGCGTTGAAGCTTTCTTT. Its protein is CASSSGTGGVEAFF.